The clone carrying this T cell receptor beta chain was counted ten times or more. Its antigen is as yet unknown. V was clipped by 11 bases and J by 5 bases, with 16 bases between them. Germline CDR1 and CDR2: SEHNR and FQNEAQ (reference sequence). This CDR3 has 12 amino acids. Co-extraction yielded RNA and DNA from around 20-30 mg of unsorted bulk tissue. Researchers took samples from five separate regions of each tumor. This sample is drawn from a study of tumor-infiltrating lymphocytes in primary liver carcinoma. Study-wide context: The tumors, T1-T3 N0M0 lesions, were roughly 4.2 to 11 cm across.

The researchers produced TCR beta cDNA from roughly 550 ng total RNA with a constant-region primer. Library construction for TCR beta comprised three nested multiplex PCR rounds performed with slightly modified ARM-PCR. Each of the first two PCR rounds ran approximately 11 cycles with TRBV1-TRBV30 forward and C-beta reverse primers. TCRdb called the multiplex PCR reads again in MiXCR, with one record for every CDR3 protein. Of 100,000 or so distinct CDR3 sequences in the sample, approximately 80% are singletons; the top ten hold approximately 21%. General study findings and limits: Tumor region pairs shared more overlap than did tumor-adjacent and tumor-blood pairs. Among top clones, only about 7-25% appeared in all five tumor regions.

The chain employs TRBV7-9 and TRBJ2-7; tentatively, D is TRBD2 (6 bases). Material: liver tumor tissue from sampling region 3. Subset reported: tumor region T3, left-lateral pole. The receptor was isolated from a man aged 35-49 years with primary liver carcinoma and hepatitis B virus infection. The CDR3 is CAGTGDGNEQYF. CDR3 nucleotide sequence: TGTGCCGGTACGGGGGACGGCAACGAGCAGTACTTC. The full variable domain, with the rest looked up from reference TRBV7-9 and TRBJ2-7, is DTGVSQNPRHKITKRGQNVTFRCDPISEHNRLYWYRQTLGQGPEFLTYFQNEAQLEKSRLLSDRFSAERPKGSFSTLEIQRTEQGDSAMYLCAGTGDGNEQYFGPGTRLTVT.